Listed below are T cell receptor beta chains from one sample, sequenced in a study of persistence of HIV-infected CD4 T cells. Antigen specificity for these receptors is unknown. The repertoire was sequenced with immunoSEQ multiplex PCR; TCRdb's copy has only in-frame clones and lacks some. The data show approximately 44,000 clones, with roughly 90% seen just once and 1% held by the top ten. Sequences were derived from CD4+ T cells sorted from PBMCs after roughly 19-hour stimulation, sampled from a patient who received antiretroviral therapy. These receptors originate from an adult man with HIV who was CMV-seropositive. CDR3s include the opening cysteine and the closing phenylalanine or tryptophan. Each record gives: clone size, V gene, D gene, J gene, CDR3 DNA, CDR3 protein. The D gene is left open where the match is weak. Where a row states a size, it is once, few, many or the class of an expanded clone; other rows omit it.

size: -; V: TRBV7-2; D: -; J: TRBJ1-4; DNA: TGTGCCAGCAGCTTAACCTCCGGGGGTAATGAAAAACTGTTTTTT; CDR3: CASSLTSGGNEKLFF
size: -; V: TRBV6-4; D: -; J: TRBJ2-1; DNA: TGTGCCAGCAGTGACTCGGGCAGGCCAAATGAGCAGTTCTTC; CDR3: CASSDSGRPNEQFF
size: once; V: TRBV5-4; D: TRBD1; J: TRBJ1-2; DNA: TGTGCCAGCAGGACAGGGGAGATTAACTATGGCTACACCTTC; CDR3: CASRTGEINYGYTF
size: few; V: TRBV6-5; D: -; J: TRBJ2-1; DNA: TGTGCCAGCAGTCCCGGGAACACCTACAATGAGCAGTTCTTC; CDR3: CASSPGNTYNEQFF
size: -; V: TRBV9; D: TRBD2; J: TRBJ2-4; DNA: TGTGCCAGCAGCCCTACCCTTCGGACTAGCGGGGCCCTCAAAAACATTCAGTACTTC; CDR3: CASSPTLRTSGALKNIQYF
size: -; V: TRBV19; D: -; J: TRBJ2-6; DNA: TGTGCCAGTAGTATGAGACCGGAGTACTCTGGGGCCAACGTCCTGACTTTC; CDR3: CASSMRPEYSGANVLTF
size: -; V: TRBV6-1; D: TRBD1; J: TRBJ1-2; DNA: TGTGCCAGCAGTGAACCAAACAGGGGGTTCAGTGACTATGGCTACACCTTC; CDR3: CASSEPNRGFSDYGYTF
size: once; V: TRBV5-8; D: TRBD1; J: TRBJ1-5; DNA: TGTGCCAGCAGCCTGGGACAGACTTTAAATCAGCCCCAGCATTTT; CDR3: CASSLGQTLNQPQHF
size: once; V: TRBV4-1; D: TRBD1; J: TRBJ1-4; DNA: TGCGCCAGCAGCGCCCCGGGACAGGGATATAGTAGTGAAAAACTGTTTTTT; CDR3: CASSAPGQGYSSEKLFF
size: -; V: TRBV27; D: -; J: TRBJ2-1; DNA: TGTGCCAGCACCACAGACCCCGAGTACAATGAGCAGTTCTTC; CDR3: CASTTDPEYNEQFF
size: -; V: TRBV14; D: -; J: TRBJ1-2; DNA: TGTGCCAGCAGCCAAGACGGCAGGGGAGTTGACTATGGCTACACCTTC; CDR3: CASSQDGRGVDYGYTF
size: once; V: TRBV3-1/TRBV3-2; D: -; J: TRBJ1-4; DNA: TGTGCCAGCAGCCAAGATAATGAAAAACTGTTTTTT; CDR3: CASSQDNEKLFF
size: -; V: TRBV6-1; D: -; J: TRBJ2-3; DNA: TGTGCCAGCAGTGACGCACAGATAGGTACGCAGTATTTT; CDR3: CASSDAQIGTQYF
size: -; V: TRBV15; D: -; J: TRBJ1-2; DNA: TGTGCCACCAGCACGCCTCCTAACTATGGCTACACCTTC; CDR3: CATSTPPNYGYTF
size: once; V: TRBV6-1; D: -; J: TRBJ2-2; DNA: TGTGCCAGCAGGGAAACAAAGGGACGGCGGGGCACCGGGGAGCTGTTTTTT; CDR3: CASRETKGRRGTGELFF
size: -; V: TRBV20-1; D: -; J: TRBJ2-3; DNA: TGCAGTGCTAGTGTAGACACCACAGATACGCAGTATTTT; CDR3: CSASVDTTDTQYF
size: -; V: TRBV24-1; D: -; J: TRBJ2-7; DNA: TGTGCCACCGTGCTCCTGGGCAGGGACACCTACCCTTACGAGCAGTACTTC; CDR3: CATVLLGRDTYPYEQYF
size: -; V: TRBV4-2; D: TRBD1; J: TRBJ1-6; DNA: TGTGCCAGCAGCCGGGACAGAAACAAAGAGGATTCACCCCTCCACTTT; CDR3: CASSRDRNKEDSPLHF
size: -; V: TRBV14; D: -; J: TRBJ2-7; DNA: TGTGCCAGCAGCCAAGAACTGTACTACGAGCAGTACTTC; CDR3: CASSQELYYEQYF
size: -; V: TRBV3-1/TRBV3-2; D: -; J: TRBJ1-6; DNA: TGTGCCAGCAGCCAAAACAGCCGGTTGGGTTCACCCCTCCACTTT; CDR3: CASSQNSRLGSPLHF
size: once; V: TRBV6-5; D: -; J: TRBJ1-2; DNA: TGTGCCAGCAGCCAACACGGGAACTATGGCTACACCTTC; CDR3: CASSQHGNYGYTF
size: -; V: TRBV18; D: TRBD1; J: TRBJ2-3; DNA: TGTGCCAGCTCACCAGGCGGCAGGGGGATCACAGATACGCAGTATTTT; CDR3: CASSPGGRGITDTQYF
size: -; V: TRBV19; D: -; J: TRBJ2-7; DNA: TGTGCCAGTAGTATTATATGGGGGATAAATGCCTACGAGCAGTACTTC; CDR3: CASSIIWGINAYEQYF
size: -; V: TRBV7-3; D: -; J: TRBJ2-7; DNA: TGTGCCAGCAGCCTCAGGGGTGGTTGGTCCTACGAGCAGTACTTC; CDR3: CASSLRGGWSYEQYF
size: -; V: TRBV20-1; D: -; J: TRBJ2-4; DNA: TGCAGTGCCAGTTCCGACCAGACACTATCGAGAGGAAGCATTCAGTACTTC; CDR3: CSASSDQTLSRGSIQYF
size: -; V: TRBV19; D: -; J: TRBJ1-5; DNA: TGTGCCAGTAGTATAGGACAGAAGCCTGGCAATCAGCCCCAGCATTTT; CDR3: CASSIGQKPGNQPQHF
size: -; V: TRBV7-2; D: TRBD1; J: TRBJ1-4; DNA: TGTGCCAGCAGCTTTCAGGGGGCAACTAATGAAAAACTGTTTTTT; CDR3: CASSFQGATNEKLFF
size: -; V: TRBV5-5; D: TRBD1; J: TRBJ1-5; DNA: TGTGCCAGCAGACCGGGACAGGGAAGCAATCAGCCCCAGCATTTT; CDR3: CASRPGQGSNQPQHF
size: -; V: TRBV29-1; D: -; J: TRBJ1-3; DNA: TGCAGCGTTGAAAGCCCCAGAAACACCATATATTTT; CDR3: CSVESPRNTIYF